Listed below are T cell receptor beta chains from one sample, sequenced in a study of T cells after posttransplantation cyclophosphamide. The assay was immunoSEQ multiplex PCR, and TCRdb's table has in-frame clones only and misses some. This repertoire shows some 52,000 clones, around 83% found once; its top ten account for 2.8%. Source material: PBMCs. These receptors originate from a man aged 30 to 45 with a blood cancer, CMV-positive, and with a related stem cell donor. The CDR3 runs from the conserved cysteine through the conserved F or W. D genes are given only for firm matches. Clone size is not always given. Where it is, it says once, few, many or a class for expanded clones.

- TRBJ1-1 - TRBV19 TGTGCCAGTAGTGTAACAGGGAACACTGAAGCTTTCTTT CASSVTGNTEAFF
- TRBJ2-7 - TRBV6-6 TGTGCCAGCAGTTACGGCCCTCAGATCTCTTACAAGCAGTACTTC CASSYGPQISYKQYF
- TRBJ2-7 TRBD1 TRBV6-5 TGTGCCAGCACTAGGGGACAGATCTACGAGCAGTACTTC CASTRGQIYEQYF
few TRBJ1-2 TRBD1 TRBV6-5 TGTGCCAGCAGGCGGACAGGGGGCTATGGCTACACCTTC CASRRTGGYGYTF
- TRBJ2-3 - TRBV7-9 TGTGCCAGCAGCCCCCCGTTCGGGGGTGGGGAAGATACGCAGTATTTT CASSPPFGGGEDTQYF
- TRBJ2-7 - TRBV19 TGTGCCAGTAGCTCTTATGGGGGCCCCTACTCCTACGAGCAGTACTTC CASSSYGGPYSYEQYF
- TRBJ2-1 TRBD2 TRBV4-2 TGTGCCAGCAGCCAAGATGGGCTAGCGGGTTACAATGAGCAGTTCTTC CASSQDGLAGYNEQFF
- TRBJ1-2 - TRBV20-1 TGCAGTGCTAGACATACAGGTTTGATCACCTTC CSARHTGLITF
- TRBJ2-1 - TRBV5-1 TGCGCCAGCAGCTCAAATCCCGGGATCGGCAGCTCCTACAATGAGCAGTTCTTC CASSSNPGIGSSYNEQFF
- TRBJ2-3 - TRBV5-8 TGTGCCAGCAGCTCGGGGACTAGCACAGATACGCAGTATTTT CASSSGTSTDTQYF
- TRBJ2-7 TRBD2 TRBV10-3 TGTGCCGCCTCCACTAGCGGCCTACTCGAAGAGCAGTACTTC CAASTSGLLEEQYF
- TRBJ1-2 - TRBV2 TGTGCCAGCAGGCCCATGGACTCGTATGGCTACACCTTC CASRPMDSYGYTF
- TRBJ2-1 TRBD2 TRBV7-3 TGTGCCAGCAGCACCCGGACTAGCGGGAACAATGAGCAGTTCTTC CASSTRTSGNNEQFF
- TRBJ1-1 - TRBV5-4 TGTGCCAGCAGCGGGGTGTGGCAGGGTAATTCGGGCACTGAAGCTTTCTTT CASSGVWQGNSGTEAFF
few TRBJ2-5 TRBD2 TRBV7-8 TGTGCCAGCAGCTTAGCGTGGATCCCGGGACTAGCGGGCGAATACCAAGAGACCCAGTACTTC CASSLAWIPGLAGEYQETQYF
few TRBJ1-5 TRBD1 TRBV2 TGTGCCAGCACTTCGGGACAGGGCAGCAATCAGCCCCAGCATTTT CASTSGQGSNQPQHF
- TRBJ2-2 - TRBV6-1 TGTGCCAGCAGTGGGGGAGGTGGGGGACTCCGGAACACCGGGGAGCTGTTTTTT CASSGGGGGLRNTGELFF
- TRBJ1-2 - TRBV7-2 TGTGCCAGCAGCTTAGGAGTGGGGGGGGATGGCTACACCTTC CASSLGVGGDGYTF
- TRBJ2-2 - TRBV6-5 TGTGCCAGCAAGATTACTGCGACCGGGGAGCTGTTTTTT CASKITATGELFF
- TRBJ2-4 - TRBV28 TGTGCCAGCAGTTTTCAGGGTGCGGTAGCCAAAAACATTCAGTACTTC CASSFQGAVAKNIQYF
- TRBJ2-7 - TRBV28 TGTGCCAGCAGTTTATCAGGGGCCGAGAGGGTGTTGCAGTACTTC CASSLSGAERVLQYF
- TRBJ1-2 TRBD1 TRBV7-2 TGTGCCAGCAGCGAAGACAGGGGGGGCGGCTATGGCTACACCTTC CASSEDRGGGYGYTF
- TRBJ2-7 TRBD2 TRBV4-2 TGTGCCAGCAGCCAAGATCGGGCTAGCGGGTCCTCCTACGAGCAGTACTTC CASSQDRASGSSYEQYF
- TRBJ1-2 - TRBV28 TGTGCCAGCAGTCCGCCGACAGGTCTTGGTGCGTATGGCTACACCTTC CASSPPTGLGAYGYTF
once TRBJ2-7 - TRBV7-9 TGTGCCAGCAGCTTTTTAGGGTCAGGACTTTCCTTC CASSFLGSGLSF
- TRBJ2-4 - TRBV7-3 TGTGCCAGCAGCTTAGGAGGGGGCGCAGACATTCAGTACTTC CASSLGGGADIQYF
- TRBJ2-1 - TRBV19 TGTGCCAGTAAGGGAGGGGGCAGGGGGCTTAAGCAGTTCTTC CASKGGGRGLKQFF
- TRBJ2-3 TRBD2 TRBV9 TGTGCCAGCAGCTCAATAGCGGGAGCGAATACGCAGTATTTT CASSSIAGANTQYF
once TRBJ1-2 - TRBV4-1 TGCGCCAGCAGCCAAGAATTTCACTATAACTATGGCTACACCTTC CASSQEFHYNYGYTF
- TRBJ2-1 TRBD2 TRBV11-2 TGTGCCAGCAGCCCCCAGGGACTAGCAGGTGGTAATGAGCAGTTCTTC CASSPQGLAGGNEQFF
- TRBJ2-3 - TRBV6-5 TGTGCCAGCAGCTCGATTAGGGGTCCCACAGATACGCAGTATTTT CASSSIRGPTDTQYF
- TRBJ1-4 TRBD1 TRBV9 TGTGCCAGCAGCGTAGGGGTACGTCGAAGGGGGCGCGGGTTTAATGAAAAACTGTTTTTT CASSVGVRRRGRGFNEKLFF
- TRBJ2-7 TRBD2 TRBV12-5 TGTGCTAGTGGTCCGACTAGCGGGGCACAGTACTTC CASGPTSGAQYF
- TRBJ1-5 - TRBV9 TGTGCCAGCAGCGACGCAGGTGGTTTGCCCCAGCATTTT CASSDAGGLPQHF
- TRBJ1-2 - TRBV2 TGTGCCAGCAGTGGGTCAAGAGCTAACTATGGCTACACCTTC CASSGSRANYGYTF
- TRBJ1-1 - TRBV2 TGTGCCAGCAGTGAAGGGTTCGGCACTGAAGCTTTCTTT CASSEGFGTEAFF
- TRBJ1-1 TRBD1 TRBV4-1 TGCGCCAGCAGCCAAGGGGGACAGGGACTTGAAGCTTTCTTT CASSQGGQGLEAFF
- TRBJ1-5 - TRBV27 TGTGCCAGCAGTTTATCGTTAGGGGCGAATCAGCCCCAGCATTTT CASSLSLGANQPQHF
- TRBJ1-4 - TRBV5-1 TGCGCCAGCAGTATCAGGGAAGCCAATGAAAAACTGTTTTTT CASSIREANEKLFF
- TRBJ2-3 - TRBV29-1 TGCAGCTCTCTGTACAGGGACACAGATACGCAGTATTTT CSSLYRDTDTQYF
- TRBJ2-7 TRBD2 TRBV5-6 TGTGCCAGCAGCTTGAGAAGCGGGAGAGTTAACGAGCAGTACTTC CASSLRSGRVNEQYF
- TRBJ2-3 TRBD2 TRBV29-1 TGCAGCGTTGAAGGGACTAGCGGGAGAGGAGATACGCAGTATTTT CSVEGTSGRGDTQYF
- TRBJ2-3 - TRBV2 TGTGCCAGCAGTGAAGGTTTAACAGATACGCAGTATTTT CASSEGLTDTQYF
- TRBJ2-1 TRBD2 TRBV11-2 TGTGCCAGCAGCTTCGACGGGACTAGCGGAAGGAGCTCCTACAATGAGCAGTTCTTC CASSFDGTSGRSSYNEQFF
- TRBJ2-1 TRBD2 TRBV5-8 TGTGCCAGCAGCCTATATAGCGGGATAACCCCCTACAATGAGCAGTTCTTC CASSLYSGITPYNEQFF